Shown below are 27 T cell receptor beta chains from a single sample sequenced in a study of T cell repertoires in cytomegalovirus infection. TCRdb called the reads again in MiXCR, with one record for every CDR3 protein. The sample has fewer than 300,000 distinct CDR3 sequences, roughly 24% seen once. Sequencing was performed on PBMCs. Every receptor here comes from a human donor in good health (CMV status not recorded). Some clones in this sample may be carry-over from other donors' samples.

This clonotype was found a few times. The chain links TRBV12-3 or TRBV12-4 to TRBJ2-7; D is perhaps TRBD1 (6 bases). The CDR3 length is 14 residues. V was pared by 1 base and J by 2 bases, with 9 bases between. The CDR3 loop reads CASSLGGRPYEQYF. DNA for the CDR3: TGTGCCAGCAGTTTAGGGGGGCGCCCCTACGAGCAGTACTTC.

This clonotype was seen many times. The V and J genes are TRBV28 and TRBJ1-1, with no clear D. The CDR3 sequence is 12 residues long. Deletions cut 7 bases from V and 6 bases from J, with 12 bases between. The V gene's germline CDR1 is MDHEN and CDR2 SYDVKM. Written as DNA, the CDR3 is TGTGCCAGCACTAAAGAAGGCTCTGAAGCTTTCTTT. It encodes CASTKEGSEAFF.

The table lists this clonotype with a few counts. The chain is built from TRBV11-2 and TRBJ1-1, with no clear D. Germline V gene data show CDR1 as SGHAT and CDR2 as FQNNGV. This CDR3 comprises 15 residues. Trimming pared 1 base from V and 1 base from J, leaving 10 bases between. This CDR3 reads CASSLGVHSNTEAFF. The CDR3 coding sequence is TGTGCCAGCAGCTTAGGTGTACACTCGAACACTGAAGCTTTCTTT.

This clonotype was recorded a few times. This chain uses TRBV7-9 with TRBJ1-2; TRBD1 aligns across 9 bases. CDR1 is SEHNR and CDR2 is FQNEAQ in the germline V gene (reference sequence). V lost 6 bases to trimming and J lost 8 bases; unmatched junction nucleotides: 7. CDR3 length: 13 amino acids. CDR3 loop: CASRWDREGGYTF. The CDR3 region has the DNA TGTGCCAGCAGGTGGGACAGGGAGGGCGGCTACACCTTC. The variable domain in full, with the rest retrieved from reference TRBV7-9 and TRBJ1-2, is DTGVSQNPRHKITKRGQNVTFRCDPISEHNRLYWYRQTLGQGPEFLTYFQNEAQLEKSRLLSDRFSAERPKGSFSTLEIQRTEQGDSAMYLCASRWDREGGYTFGSGTRLTVV.

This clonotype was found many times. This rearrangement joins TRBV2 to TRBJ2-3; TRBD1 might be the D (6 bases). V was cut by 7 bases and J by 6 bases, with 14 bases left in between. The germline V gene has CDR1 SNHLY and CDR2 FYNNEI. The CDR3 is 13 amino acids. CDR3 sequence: CASTTQGRDTQYF. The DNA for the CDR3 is TGTGCCAGCACGACACAGGGACGGGATACGCAGTATTTT.

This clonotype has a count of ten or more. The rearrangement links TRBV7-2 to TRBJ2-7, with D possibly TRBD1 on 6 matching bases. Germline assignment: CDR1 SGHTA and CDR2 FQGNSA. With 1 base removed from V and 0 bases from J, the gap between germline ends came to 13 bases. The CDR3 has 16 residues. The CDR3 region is CASSLDSTGSSYEQYF. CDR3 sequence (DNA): TGTGCCAGCAGCTTAGATTCGACAGGATCCTCCTACGAGCAGTACTTC. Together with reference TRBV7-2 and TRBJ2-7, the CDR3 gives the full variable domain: GAGVSQSPSNKVTEKGKDVELRCDPISGHTALYWYRQSLGQGLEFLIYFQGNSAPDKSGLPSDRFSAERTGGSVSTLTIQRTQQEDSAVYLCASSLDSTGSSYEQYFGPGTRLTVT.

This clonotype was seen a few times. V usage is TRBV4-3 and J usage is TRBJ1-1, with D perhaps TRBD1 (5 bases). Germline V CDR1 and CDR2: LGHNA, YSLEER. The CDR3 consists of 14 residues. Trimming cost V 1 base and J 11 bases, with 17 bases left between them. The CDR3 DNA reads TGCGCCAGCAGCCAAGCGGTGGGGCCCCGGGGCGCTTTCTTT. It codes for CASSQAVGPRGAFF.

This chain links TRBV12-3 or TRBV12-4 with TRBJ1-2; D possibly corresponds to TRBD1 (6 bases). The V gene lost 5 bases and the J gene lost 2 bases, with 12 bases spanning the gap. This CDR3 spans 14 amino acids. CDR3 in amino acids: CASSPGGNNYGYTF. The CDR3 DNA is TGTGCCAGCAGTCCCGGGGGCAACAACTATGGCTACACCTTC.

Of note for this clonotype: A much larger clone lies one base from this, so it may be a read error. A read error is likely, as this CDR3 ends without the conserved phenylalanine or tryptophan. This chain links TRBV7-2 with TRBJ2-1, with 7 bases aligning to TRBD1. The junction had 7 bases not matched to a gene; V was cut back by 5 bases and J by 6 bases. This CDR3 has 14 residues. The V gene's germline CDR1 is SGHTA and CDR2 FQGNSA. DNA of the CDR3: TGTGCCAGCAGCAATCCGACAGGGTCCAATGAGCAGTTCCTC. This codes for CASSNPTGSNEQFL.

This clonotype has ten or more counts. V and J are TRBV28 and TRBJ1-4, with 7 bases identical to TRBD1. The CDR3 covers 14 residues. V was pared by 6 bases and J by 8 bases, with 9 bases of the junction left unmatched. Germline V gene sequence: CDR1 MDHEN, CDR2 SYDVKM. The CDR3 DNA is TGTGCCAGCAGACTTCCAGGGGGAGGGGAAAAACTGTTTTTT. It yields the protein CASRLPGGGEKLFF. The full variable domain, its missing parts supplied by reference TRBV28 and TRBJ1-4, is DVKVTQSSRYLVKRTGEKVFLECVQDMDHENMFWYRQDPGLGLRLIYFSYDVKMKEKGDIPEGYSVSREKKERFSLILESASTNQTSMYLCASRLPGGGEKLFFGSGTQLSVL.

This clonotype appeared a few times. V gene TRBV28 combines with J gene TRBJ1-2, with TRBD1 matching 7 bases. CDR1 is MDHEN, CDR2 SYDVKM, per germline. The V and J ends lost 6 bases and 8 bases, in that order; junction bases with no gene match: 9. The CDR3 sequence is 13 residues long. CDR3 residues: CASSLPGQKGYTF. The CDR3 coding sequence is TGTGCCAGCAGCCTACCGGGACAGAAAGGCTACACCTTC.

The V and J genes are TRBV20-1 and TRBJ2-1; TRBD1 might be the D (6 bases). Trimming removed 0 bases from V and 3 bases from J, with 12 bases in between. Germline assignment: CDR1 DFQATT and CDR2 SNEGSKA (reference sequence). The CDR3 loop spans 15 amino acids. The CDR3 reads CSARDRQGYYNEQFF. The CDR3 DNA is TGCAGTGCTAGAGATCGGCAGGGGTACTACAATGAGCAGTTCTTC.

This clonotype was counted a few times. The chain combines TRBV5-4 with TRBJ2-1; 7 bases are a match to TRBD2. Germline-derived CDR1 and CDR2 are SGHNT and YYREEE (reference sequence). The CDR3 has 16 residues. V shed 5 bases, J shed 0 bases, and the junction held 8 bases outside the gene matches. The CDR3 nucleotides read TGTGCCAGCAGTGGGGCCAGCGGGGCCTCCTACAATGAGCAGTTCTTC. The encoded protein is CASSGASGASYNEQFF.

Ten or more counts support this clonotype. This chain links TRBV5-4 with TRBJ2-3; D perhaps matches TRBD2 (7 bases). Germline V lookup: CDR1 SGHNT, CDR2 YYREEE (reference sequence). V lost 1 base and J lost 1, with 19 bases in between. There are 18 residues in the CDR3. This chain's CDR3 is CASSLLAGANSRTDTQYF. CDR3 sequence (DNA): TGTGCCAGCAGCTTGCTTGCGGGGGCCAACTCGCGCACAGATACGCAGTATTTT.

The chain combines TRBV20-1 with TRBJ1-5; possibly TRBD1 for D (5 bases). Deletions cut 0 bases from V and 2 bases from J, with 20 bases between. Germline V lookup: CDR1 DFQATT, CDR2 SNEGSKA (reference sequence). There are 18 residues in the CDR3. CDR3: CSARDLGTGEGGNQPQHF. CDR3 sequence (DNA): TGCAGTGCTAGAGATCTGGGGACTGGGGAAGGGGGCAATCAGCCCCAGCATTTT.

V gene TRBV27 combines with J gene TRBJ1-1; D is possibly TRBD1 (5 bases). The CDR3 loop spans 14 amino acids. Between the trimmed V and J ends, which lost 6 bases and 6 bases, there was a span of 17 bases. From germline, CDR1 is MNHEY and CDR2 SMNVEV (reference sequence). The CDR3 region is CASSLRGHGAEAFF. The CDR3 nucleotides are TGTGCCAGCAGCTTACGCGGACACGGCGCTGAAGCTTTCTTT.

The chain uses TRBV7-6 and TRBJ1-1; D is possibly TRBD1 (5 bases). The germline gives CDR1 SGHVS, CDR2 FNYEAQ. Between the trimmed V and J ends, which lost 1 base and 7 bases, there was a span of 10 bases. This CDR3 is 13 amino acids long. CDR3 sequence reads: CASSLVLRGEAFF. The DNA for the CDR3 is TGTGCCAGCAGCTTAGTCCTTAGGGGTGAAGCTTTCTTT.

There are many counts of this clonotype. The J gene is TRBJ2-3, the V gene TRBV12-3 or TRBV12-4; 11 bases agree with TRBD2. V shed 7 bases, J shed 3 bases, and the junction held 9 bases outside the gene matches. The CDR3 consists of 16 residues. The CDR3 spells CASTRVVAGGTDTQYF. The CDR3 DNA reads TGTGCCAGCACCAGGGTGGTAGCGGGAGGGACAGATACGCAGTATTTT.

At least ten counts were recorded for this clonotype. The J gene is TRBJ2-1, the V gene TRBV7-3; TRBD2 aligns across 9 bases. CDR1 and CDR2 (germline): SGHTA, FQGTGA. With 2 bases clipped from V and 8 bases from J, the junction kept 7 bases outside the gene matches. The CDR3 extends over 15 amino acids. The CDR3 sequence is CASSLRAGGQDEQFF. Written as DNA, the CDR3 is TGTGCCAGCAGCTTACGGGCGGGGGGGCAGGATGAGCAGTTCTTC.

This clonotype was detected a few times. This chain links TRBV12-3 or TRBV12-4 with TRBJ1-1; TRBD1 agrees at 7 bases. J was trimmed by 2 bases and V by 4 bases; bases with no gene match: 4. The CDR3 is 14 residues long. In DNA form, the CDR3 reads TGTGCCAGCAGTTGGGGGACAGTAAACACTGAAGCTTTCTTT. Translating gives CASSWGTVNTEAFF.

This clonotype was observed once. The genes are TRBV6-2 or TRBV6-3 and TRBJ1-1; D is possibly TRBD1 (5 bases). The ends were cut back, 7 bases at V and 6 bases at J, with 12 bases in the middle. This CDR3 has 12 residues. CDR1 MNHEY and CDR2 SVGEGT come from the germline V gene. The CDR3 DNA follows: TGTGCCAGCAAAGCAGGGAGGGCTGAAGCTTTCTTT. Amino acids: CASKAGRAEAFF.

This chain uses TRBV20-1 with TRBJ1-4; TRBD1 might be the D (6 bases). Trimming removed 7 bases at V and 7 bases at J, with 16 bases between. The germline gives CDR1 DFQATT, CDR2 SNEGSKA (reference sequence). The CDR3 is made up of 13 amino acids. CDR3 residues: CSVTDQGGEKLFF. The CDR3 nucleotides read TGCAGTGTTACGGACCAAGGGGGTGAAAAACTGTTTTTT.

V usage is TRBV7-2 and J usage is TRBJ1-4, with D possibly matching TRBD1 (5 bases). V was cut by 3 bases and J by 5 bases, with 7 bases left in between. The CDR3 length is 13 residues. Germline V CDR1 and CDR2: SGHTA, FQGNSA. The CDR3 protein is CASSFGGNEKLFF. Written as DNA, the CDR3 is TGTGCCAGCAGCTTTGGGGGGAATGAAAAACTGTTTTTT. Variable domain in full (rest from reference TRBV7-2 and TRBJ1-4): GAGVSQSPSNKVTEKGKDVELRCDPISGHTALYWYRQSLGQGLEFLIYFQGNSAPDKSGLPSDRFSAERTGGSVSTLTIQRTQQEDSAVYLCASSFGGNEKLFFGSGTQLSVL.

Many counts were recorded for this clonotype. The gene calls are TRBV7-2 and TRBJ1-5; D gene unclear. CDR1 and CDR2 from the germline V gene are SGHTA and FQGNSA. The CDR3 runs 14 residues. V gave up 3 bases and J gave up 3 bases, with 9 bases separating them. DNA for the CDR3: TGTGCCAGCAGCTTGCAGGCAAACAATCAGCCCCAGCATTTT. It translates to CASSLQANNQPQHF. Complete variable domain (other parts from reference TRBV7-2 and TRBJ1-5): GAGVSQSPSNKVTEKGKDVELRCDPISGHTALYWYRQSLGQGLEFLIYFQGNSAPDKSGLPSDRFSAERTGGSVSTLTIQRTQQEDSAVYLCASSLQANNQPQHFGDGTRLSIL.

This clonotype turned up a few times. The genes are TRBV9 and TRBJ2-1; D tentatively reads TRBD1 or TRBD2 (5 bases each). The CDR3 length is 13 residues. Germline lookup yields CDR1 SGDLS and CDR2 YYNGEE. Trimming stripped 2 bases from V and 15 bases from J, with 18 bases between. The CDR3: CASSVDTGTVVFF. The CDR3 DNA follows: TGTGCCAGCAGCGTTGACACCGGGACGGTGGTGTTCTTC.

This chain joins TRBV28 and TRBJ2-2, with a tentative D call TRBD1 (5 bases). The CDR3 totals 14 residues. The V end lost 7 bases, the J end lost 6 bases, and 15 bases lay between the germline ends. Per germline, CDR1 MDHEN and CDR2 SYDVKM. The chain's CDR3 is CASIGSGWAGELFF. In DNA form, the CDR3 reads TGTGCCAGCATCGGATCAGGGTGGGCCGGGGAGCTGTTTTTT.

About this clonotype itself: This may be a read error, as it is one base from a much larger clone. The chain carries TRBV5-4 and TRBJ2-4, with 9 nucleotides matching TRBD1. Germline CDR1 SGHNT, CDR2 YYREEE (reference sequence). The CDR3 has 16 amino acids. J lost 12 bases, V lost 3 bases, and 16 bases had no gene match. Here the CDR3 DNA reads TGTGCCAGCAGCTGGAGGAAGGGACAGGGAGGGGACAATCAGTACTTC. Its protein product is CASSWRKGQGGDNQYF. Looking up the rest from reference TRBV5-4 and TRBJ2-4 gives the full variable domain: ETGVTQSPTHLIKTRGQQVTLRCSSQSGHNTVSWYQQALGQGPQFIFQYYREEENGRGNFPPRFSGLQFPNYSSELNVNALELDDSALYLCASSWRKGQGGDNQYFGAGTRLSVL.